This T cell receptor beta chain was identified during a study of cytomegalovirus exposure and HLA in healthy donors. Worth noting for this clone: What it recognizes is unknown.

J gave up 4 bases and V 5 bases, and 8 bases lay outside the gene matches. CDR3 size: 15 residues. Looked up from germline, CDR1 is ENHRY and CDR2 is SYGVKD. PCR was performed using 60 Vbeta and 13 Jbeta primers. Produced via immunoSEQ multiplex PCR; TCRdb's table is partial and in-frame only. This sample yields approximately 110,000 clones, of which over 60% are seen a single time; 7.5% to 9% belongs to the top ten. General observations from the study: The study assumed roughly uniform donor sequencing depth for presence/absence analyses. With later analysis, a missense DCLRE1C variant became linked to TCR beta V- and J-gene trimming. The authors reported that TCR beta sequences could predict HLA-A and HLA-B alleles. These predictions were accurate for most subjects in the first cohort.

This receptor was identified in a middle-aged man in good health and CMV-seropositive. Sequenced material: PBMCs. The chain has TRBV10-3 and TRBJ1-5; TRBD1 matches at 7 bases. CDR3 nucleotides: TGTGCCATCAGTACCGGGACAGAGAGTAATCAGCCCCAGCATTTT. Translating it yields CAISTGTESNQPQHF.